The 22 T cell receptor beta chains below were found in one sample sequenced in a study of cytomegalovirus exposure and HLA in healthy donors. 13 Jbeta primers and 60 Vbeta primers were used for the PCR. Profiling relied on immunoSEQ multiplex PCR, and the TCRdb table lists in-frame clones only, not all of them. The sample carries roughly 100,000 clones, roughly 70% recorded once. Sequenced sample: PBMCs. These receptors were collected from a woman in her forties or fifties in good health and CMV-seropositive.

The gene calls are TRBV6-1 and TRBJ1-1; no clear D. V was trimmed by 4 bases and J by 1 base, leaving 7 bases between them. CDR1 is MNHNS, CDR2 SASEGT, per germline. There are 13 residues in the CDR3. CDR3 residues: CASSAQSNTEAFF. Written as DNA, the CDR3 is TGTGCCAGCAGTGCACAATCGAACACTGAAGCTTTCTTT.

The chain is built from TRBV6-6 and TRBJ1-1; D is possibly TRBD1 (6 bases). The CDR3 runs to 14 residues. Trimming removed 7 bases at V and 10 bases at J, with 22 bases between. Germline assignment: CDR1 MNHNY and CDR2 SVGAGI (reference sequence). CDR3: CASTTPGAGVVAFF. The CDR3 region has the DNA TGTGCCAGCACCACCCCAGGGGCTGGAGTGGTAGCTTTCTTT.

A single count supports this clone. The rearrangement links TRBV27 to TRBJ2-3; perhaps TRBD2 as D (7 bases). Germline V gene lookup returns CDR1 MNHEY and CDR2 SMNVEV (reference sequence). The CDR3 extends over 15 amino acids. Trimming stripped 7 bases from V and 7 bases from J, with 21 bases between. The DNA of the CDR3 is TGTGCCAGCACGGGGGGCCGGGACTCGCGTTATACGCAGTATTTT. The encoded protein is CASTGGRDSRYTQYF.

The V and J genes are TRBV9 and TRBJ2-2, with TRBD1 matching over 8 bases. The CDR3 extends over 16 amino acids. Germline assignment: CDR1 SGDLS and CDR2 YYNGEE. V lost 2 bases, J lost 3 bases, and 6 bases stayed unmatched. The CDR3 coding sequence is TGTGCCAGCAGCGTTACCGGGACAGGACACACCGGGGAGCTGTTTTTT. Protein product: CASSVTGTGHTGELFF.

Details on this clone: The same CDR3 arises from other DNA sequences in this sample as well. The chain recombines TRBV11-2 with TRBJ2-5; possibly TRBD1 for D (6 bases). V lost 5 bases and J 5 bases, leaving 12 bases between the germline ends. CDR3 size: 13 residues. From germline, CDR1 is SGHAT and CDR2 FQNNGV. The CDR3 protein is CASSTYRDETQYF. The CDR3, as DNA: TGTGCCAGCAGCACCTACAGGGACGAGACCCAGTACTTC.

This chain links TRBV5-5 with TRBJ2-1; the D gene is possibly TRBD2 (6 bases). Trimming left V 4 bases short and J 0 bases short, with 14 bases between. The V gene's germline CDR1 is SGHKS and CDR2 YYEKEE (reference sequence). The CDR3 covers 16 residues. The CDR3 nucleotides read TGTGCCAGCAGCGATGGACTATACGGCTCCTACAATGAGCAGTTCTTC. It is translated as CASSDGLYGSYNEQFF. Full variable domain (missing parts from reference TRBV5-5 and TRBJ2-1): DAGVTQSPTHLIKTRGQQVTLRCSPISGHKSVSWYQQVLGQGPQFIFQYYEKEERGRGNFPDRFSARQFPNYSSELNVNALLLGDSALYLCASSDGLYGSYNEQFFGPGTRLTVL.

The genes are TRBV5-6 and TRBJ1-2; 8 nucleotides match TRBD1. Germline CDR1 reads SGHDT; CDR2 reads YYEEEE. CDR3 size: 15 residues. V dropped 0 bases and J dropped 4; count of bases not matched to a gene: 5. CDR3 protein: CASSLGTGYGYGYTF. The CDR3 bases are TGTGCCAGCAGCTTGGGGACAGGGTACGGCTATGGCTACACCTTC.

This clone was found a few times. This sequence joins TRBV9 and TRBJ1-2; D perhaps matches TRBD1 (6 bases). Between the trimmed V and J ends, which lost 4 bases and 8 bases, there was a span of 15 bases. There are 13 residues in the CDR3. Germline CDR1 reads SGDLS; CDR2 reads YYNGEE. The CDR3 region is CASSHGGGSGYTF. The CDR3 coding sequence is TGTGCCAGCAGCCATGGGGGCGGGTCGGGCTACACCTTC.

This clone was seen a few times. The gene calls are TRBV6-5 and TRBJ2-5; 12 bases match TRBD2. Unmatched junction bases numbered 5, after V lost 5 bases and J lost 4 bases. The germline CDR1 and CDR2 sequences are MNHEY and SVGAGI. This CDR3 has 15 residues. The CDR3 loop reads CASSRLAGEGETQYF. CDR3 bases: TGTGCCAGCAGTCGACTAGCGGGAGAGGGAGAGACCCAGTACTTC.

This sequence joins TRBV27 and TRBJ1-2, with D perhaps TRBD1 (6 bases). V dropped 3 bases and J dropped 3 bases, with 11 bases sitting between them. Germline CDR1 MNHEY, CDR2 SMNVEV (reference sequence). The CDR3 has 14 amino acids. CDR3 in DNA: TGTGCCAGCAGTTTGAACAGGGCCCACTATGGCTACACCTTC. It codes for CASSLNRAHYGYTF.

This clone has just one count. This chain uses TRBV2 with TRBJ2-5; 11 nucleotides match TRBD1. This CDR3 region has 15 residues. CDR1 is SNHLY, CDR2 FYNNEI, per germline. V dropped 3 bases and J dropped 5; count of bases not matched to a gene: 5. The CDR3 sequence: CASSEGQGVLETQYF. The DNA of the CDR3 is TGTGCCAGCAGTGAGGGACAGGGGGTCCTGGAGACCCAGTACTTC.

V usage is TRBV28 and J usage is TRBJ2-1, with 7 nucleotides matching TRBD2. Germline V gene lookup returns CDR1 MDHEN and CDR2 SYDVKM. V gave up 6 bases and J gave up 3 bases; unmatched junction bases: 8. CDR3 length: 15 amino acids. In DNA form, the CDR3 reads TGTGCCAGCAGCCGAGGGGCTAGCGGCTACAATGAGCAGTTCTTC. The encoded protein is CASSRGASGYNEQFF.

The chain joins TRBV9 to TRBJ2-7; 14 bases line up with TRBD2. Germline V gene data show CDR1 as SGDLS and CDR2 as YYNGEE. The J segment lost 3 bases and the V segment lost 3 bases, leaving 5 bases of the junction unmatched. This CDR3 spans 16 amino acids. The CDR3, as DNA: TGTGCCAGCAGCGGGGGACTAGCGGGAGTCCTCTACGAGCAGTACTTC. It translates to CASSGGLAGVLYEQYF.

CDR3: CASKGRGQYEQYF. The CDR3 nucleotides read TGTGCCAGCAAAGGTAGGGGGCAATACGAGCAGTACTTC. The J gene is TRBJ2-7, the V gene TRBV27; 7 nucleotides agree with TRBD1. Per the germline V gene, CDR1 is MNHEY and CDR2 is SMNVEV (reference sequence). The length of the CDR3 is 13 residues. Germline trimming cut 7 bases from V and 4 bases from J; bases unmatched to any gene: 7.

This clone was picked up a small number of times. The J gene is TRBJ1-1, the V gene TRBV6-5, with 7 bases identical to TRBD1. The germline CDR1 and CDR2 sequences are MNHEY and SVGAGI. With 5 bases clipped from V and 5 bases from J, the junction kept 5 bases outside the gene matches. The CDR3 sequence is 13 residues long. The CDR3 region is CASSIPGGTEAFF. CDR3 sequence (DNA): TGTGCCAGCAGTATCCCAGGGGGAACTGAAGCTTTCTTT.

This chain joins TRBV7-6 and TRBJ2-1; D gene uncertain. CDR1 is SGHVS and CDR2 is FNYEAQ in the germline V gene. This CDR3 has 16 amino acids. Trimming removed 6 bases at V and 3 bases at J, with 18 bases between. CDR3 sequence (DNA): TGTGCCAGCAGACCCCAGGCACTCAGCCTCTACAATGAGCAGTTCTTC. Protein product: CASRPQALSLYNEQFF.

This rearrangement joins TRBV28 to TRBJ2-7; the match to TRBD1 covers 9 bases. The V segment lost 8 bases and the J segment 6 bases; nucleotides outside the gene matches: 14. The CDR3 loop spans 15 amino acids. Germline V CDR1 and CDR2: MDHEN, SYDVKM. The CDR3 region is CASGARDRVIGEQYF. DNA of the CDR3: TGTGCCAGCGGGGCGCGGGACAGGGTAATCGGCGAGCAGTACTTC.

CDR3 DNA: TGTGCCAGTAACTTGGGCAGGCGGGGGACTGAAGCTTTCTTT. This gives the protein CASNLGRRGTEAFF. The chain carries TRBV19 and TRBJ1-1; possibly TRBD1 for D (5 bases). The CDR3 spans 14 residues. Germline values: CDR1 LNHDA, CDR2 SQIVND (reference sequence). V lost 7 bases and J lost 5, with 17 bases in between.

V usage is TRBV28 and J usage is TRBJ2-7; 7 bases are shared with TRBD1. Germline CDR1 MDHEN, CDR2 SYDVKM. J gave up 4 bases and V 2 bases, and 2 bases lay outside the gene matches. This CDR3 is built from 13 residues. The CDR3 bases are TGTGCCAGCAGTTTACCAGGGGGATACGAGCAGTACTTC. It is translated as CASSLPGGYEQYF.

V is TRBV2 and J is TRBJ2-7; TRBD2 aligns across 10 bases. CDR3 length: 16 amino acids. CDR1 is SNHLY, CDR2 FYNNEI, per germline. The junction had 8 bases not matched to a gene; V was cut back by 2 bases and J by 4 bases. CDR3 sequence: CASSETSGRAPYEQYF. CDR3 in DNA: TGTGCCAGCAGTGAAACGAGCGGGAGGGCCCCGTACGAGCAGTACTTC.

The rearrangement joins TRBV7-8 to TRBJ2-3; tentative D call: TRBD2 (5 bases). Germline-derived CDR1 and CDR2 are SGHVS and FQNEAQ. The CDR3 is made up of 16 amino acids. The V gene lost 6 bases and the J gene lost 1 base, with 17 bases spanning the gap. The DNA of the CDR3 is TGTGCCAGCAGAGAAAAGCGCCTAGCTCGCACAGATACGCAGTATTTT. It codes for CASREKRLARTDTQYF.

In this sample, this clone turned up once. The CDR3 spells CASSSYQGAVEAFF. The CDR3 DNA reads TGTGCCAGCAGTTCATACCAGGGGGCTGTTGAAGCTTTCTTT. The rearrangement links TRBV6-6 to TRBJ1-1, with 8 bases identical to TRBD1. Germline assignment: CDR1 MNHNY and CDR2 SVGAGI (reference sequence). The V gene end was trimmed by 4 bases and the J gene end by 7 bases; junction bases not matched to a gene: 8. This CDR3 region has 14 residues.